These 19 T cell receptor beta chains were sequenced from one sample in a study of blood T cell repertoires in COVID-19. Sequenced by immunoSEQ multiplex PCR; TCRdb stores in-frame clones only, minus some. The sample has about 50,000 clones, about 83% seen once. The material sequenced was peripheral blood. The receptors here all came from a woman between 55 and 75 years old with acute or convalescent COVID-19.

J is TRBJ1-4 and V is TRBV30, with 7 positions matching TRBD1. The CDR3 length is 13 residues. CDR1 and CDR2 (germline): GTSNPN, SVGIG (reference sequence). The junction had 5 bases not matched to a gene; V was cut back by 5 bases and J by 5 bases. Here the CDR3 reads CAWHRGENEKLFF. In nucleotides, the CDR3 is TGTGCCTGGCACAGGGGCGAAAATGAAAAACTGTTTTTT.

The CDR3 is CASSLPVGAQSPLHF. The CDR3, as DNA: TGTGCCAGCAGTCTCCCCGTGGGGGCTCAGTCACCCCTCCACTTT. The rearrangement joins TRBV28 to TRBJ1-6, with D possibly matching TRBD1 (6 bases). This CDR3 contains 15 residues. Per germline, CDR1 MDHEN and CDR2 SYDVKM. The ends were cut back, 5 bases at V and 10 bases at J, with 18 bases in the middle.

This clone was counted a single time. The chain is built from TRBV9 and TRBJ2-1, with 12 bases matching TRBD2. This CDR3 has 15 amino acids. Germline V gives CDR1 SGDLS, CDR2 YYNGEE. Trimming at V came to 2 bases and at J to 9 bases, leaving 6 bases not matched to a gene. The DNA for the CDR3 is TGTGCCAGCAGCGTGACTAGCGGGAGTAACGGTGAGCAGTTCTTC. Translating gives CASSVTSGSNGEQFF.

Points on this clone: Its ends do not fully match the called genes, so a read error is possible. The chain carries TRBV4-1 and TRBJ1-2; D remains unclear. The CDR3 has 11 residues. CDR1 MGHRA and CDR2 YSYEKL come from the germline V gene. Here the CDR3 reads CASSQGRGRSF. CDR3 bases: TGCGCCAGCAGCCAAGGTCGAGGTCGCTCCTTC.

The chain employs TRBV3-1 (or the pseudogene TRBV3-2) and TRBJ1-6; D is unclear. Germline loops: CDR1 LGHDT, CDR2 YNNKEL (reference sequence). Trimming pared 1 base from V and 7 bases from J, leaving 14 bases between. The CDR3 totals 16 residues. CDR3 region: CASSQVEAVRNSPLHF. The CDR3 DNA reads as TGTGCCAGCAGCCAAGTAGAGGCAGTTCGGAATTCACCCCTCCACTTT.

V usage is TRBV30 and J usage is TRBJ1-5; D is uncertain. Germline-derived CDR1 and CDR2 are GTSNPN and SVGIG (reference sequence). V shed 3 bases and J shed 4 bases, with 10 bases lying between them. The CDR3 sequence is 13 residues long. The CDR3 loop is CAWRSHRNQPQHF. CDR3 coding DNA: TGTGCCTGGAGGTCACACAGAAATCAGCCCCAGCATTTT. Full variable domain (remainder filled in from reference TRBV30 and TRBJ1-5): SQTIHQWPATLVQPVGSPLSLECTVEGTSNPNLYWYRQAAGRGLQLLFYSVGIGQISSEVPQNLSASRPQDRQFILSSKKLLLSDSGFYLCAWRSHRNQPQHFGDGTRLSIL.

The chain links TRBV19 to TRBJ2-5, with TRBD2 identical over 9 bases. The ends lost 0 bases at V and 5 bases at J; junction bases unmatched: 10. CDR1 and CDR2 (germline): LNHDA, SQIVND (reference sequence). This CDR3 contains 17 residues. The CDR3 DNA reads TGTGCCAGTAGTATAGAGGTAACTAGCGGGCCGAGTGAGACCCAGTACTTC. Protein: CASSIEVTSGPSETQYF.

This chain uses TRBV2 with TRBJ1-1, with 9 bases identical to TRBD1. The J segment lost 5 bases and the V segment lost 5 bases, leaving 9 bases of the junction unmatched. CDR3 length: 15 residues. CDR1 and CDR2 (germline): SNHLY, FYNNEI. In DNA form, the CDR3 reads TGTGCCAGCAGTTTAGAGGACAGGGGCTTGACTGAAGCTTTCTTT. Translating it yields CASSLEDRGLTEAFF.

CDR3 loop: CASSMVGVDYGYTF. Here the CDR3 DNA reads TGTGCCAGTAGTATGGTGGGAGTCGACTATGGCTACACCTTC. The genes are TRBV19 and TRBJ1-2; the D is unclear. V was trimmed by 3 bases and J by 3 bases, leaving 11 bases between them. CDR3 size: 14 residues. Germline V gene sequence: CDR1 LNHDA, CDR2 SQIVND (reference sequence).

The J gene is TRBJ2-5, the V gene TRBV6-6, with D perhaps TRBD1 (6 bases). V dropped 3 bases and J dropped 3 bases, with 14 bases sitting between them. CDR3 length: 15 amino acids. CDR1 is MNHNY and CDR2 is SVGAGI in the germline V gene (reference sequence). CDR3 loop: CASSYPGQRKETQYF. For the CDR3, the DNA is TGTGCCAGCAGTTATCCCGGACAGCGCAAAGAGACCCAGTACTTC.

This chain links TRBV30 with TRBJ1-1; D may be TRBD1 (5 bases). Per germline, CDR1 GTSNPN and CDR2 SVGIG (reference sequence). The CDR3 is 12 amino acids. The V gene lost 8 bases and the J gene lost 1 base, with 11 bases spanning the gap. This CDR3 is CARSTGNTEAFF. The CDR3 DNA sequence: TGTGCCCGCTCTACAGGGAACACTGAAGCTTTCTTT.

The chain links TRBV11-2 to TRBJ1-3, with a weak D call TRBD1 (6 bases). This CDR3 is 17 amino acids long. Germline CDR1 SGHAT, CDR2 FQNNGV. Trimming left V 5 bases short and J 0 bases short, with 17 bases between. The CDR3 spells CASSPRRGGFSGNTIYF. The DNA of the CDR3 is TGTGCCAGCAGCCCCCGAAGGGGGGGCTTCTCTGGAAACACCATATATTTT.

This chain connects TRBV2 to TRBJ2-5, with TRBD1 as a possible D gene (6 bases). The CDR3 runs to 14 residues. The V gene lost 4 bases and the J gene lost 7 bases, with 16 bases spanning the gap. Germline CDR1 and CDR2: SNHLY and FYNNEI. The CDR3 protein is CASSGNGLGGTQYF. CDR3 nucleotide sequence: TGTGCCAGCAGTGGAAACGGGCTAGGGGGGACCCAGTACTTC.

V and J are TRBV5-4 and TRBJ2-2; 7 nucleotides match TRBD2. This CDR3 comprises 15 residues. After removal of 0 bases from V and 3 bases from J, the junction contained 2 bases not matched to a gene. Germline lookup yields CDR1 SGHNT and CDR2 YYREEE (reference sequence). DNA of the CDR3: TGTGCCAGCAGCTTGGAGCTAGCGGACACCGGGGAGCTGTTTTTT. Translating gives CASSLELADTGELFF.

The genes are TRBV6-5 and TRBJ1-2, with D maybe TRBD1 (5 bases). The CDR3 has 13 amino acids. Germline V CDR1 and CDR2: MNHEY, SVGAGI. V was pared by 5 bases and J by 4 bases, with 11 bases between. The CDR3 here is CASSPGKSYGYTF. The CDR3 nucleotides are TGTGCCAGCAGTCCAGGGAAGAGCTATGGCTACACCTTC.

The chain combines TRBV14 with TRBJ1-2; no firm D call. This CDR3 has 14 residues. CDR1 and CDR2 from the germline V gene are SGHDN and FVKESK. V gave up 1 base and J gave up 9 bases, with 15 bases separating them. In nucleotides, the CDR3 is TGTGCCAGCAGCCAAGTTCCAGGTTTTGAAAGCTACACCTTC. It codes for CASSQVPGFESYTF.

The chain links TRBV3-1 (or the pseudogene TRBV3-2) to TRBJ1-3, with D hard to call. Germline CDR1 is LGHDT and CDR2 is YNNKEL (reference sequence). CDR3 size: 16 residues. With 0 bases removed from V and 0 bases from J, the gap between germline ends came to 9 bases. The CDR3 loop is CASSQEFSYSGNTIYF. In DNA, the CDR3 is TGTGCCAGCAGCCAAGAATTCAGTTACTCTGGAAACACCATATATTTT.

The chain carries TRBV18 and TRBJ1-2, with no clear D. The length of the CDR3 is 17 residues. Deletions cut 4 bases from V and 7 bases from J, with 25 bases between. Germline CDR1 reads KGHSH; CDR2 reads LQKENI. CDR3 sequence: CASSLPSAGSFSGGYTF. The CDR3 DNA reads TGTGCCAGCTCACTCCCGAGTGCGGGGTCCTTTTCGGGTGGCTACACCTTC.

The chain combines TRBV15 with TRBJ1-2; the D gene is possibly TRBD1 (6 bases). CDR1 and CDR2 (germline): LNHNV, YYDKDF (reference sequence). Trimming pared 5 bases from V and 4 bases from J, leaving 20 bases between. The CDR3 length is 16 residues. Here the CDR3 reads CATSSNQQGRGYGYTF. CDR3 in DNA: TGTGCCACCAGCTCAAATCAACAGGGTCGGGGCTATGGCTACACCTTC.